This paragraph reports one T cell receptor (beta chain). As handled by the study authors: Nucleated cell counts were estimated from reference gene primer amplification. Libraries were prepared by immunoSEQ multiplex PCR; TCRdb keeps only in-frame clonotypes and omits some of them. That table is the source of V, J and clone size, and D and trimming were worked out from the DNA. The sample lists some 500,000 clones, 85% to 90% occurring once. The data were obtained in a study of blood T cell repertoires in COVID-19. The overall study: Donors in the United States, Italy and Spain gave samples during acute or convalescent COVID-19. PBMCs, B-cell-depleted T cells, or T cells were the source of the cDNA or gDNA that made up the material.

The Seattle patients joined while their infection was active and were tracked longitudinally afterward. Sequenced: peripheral blood. The receptor was derived from a woman aged 45-60 years with COVID-19, enrolled during active disease.

The CDR3, as DNA: TGTGCCTGGAGTTCCCATAGCAATCAGCCCCAGCATTTT. Translation: CAWSSHSNQPQHF. The chain uses TRBV30 and TRBJ1-5; no firm D call. Germline V gene lookup returns CDR1 GTSNPN and CDR2 SVGIG (reference sequence). There are 13 residues in the CDR3. V lost 2 bases to trimming and J lost 0 bases, with 5 bases between them.